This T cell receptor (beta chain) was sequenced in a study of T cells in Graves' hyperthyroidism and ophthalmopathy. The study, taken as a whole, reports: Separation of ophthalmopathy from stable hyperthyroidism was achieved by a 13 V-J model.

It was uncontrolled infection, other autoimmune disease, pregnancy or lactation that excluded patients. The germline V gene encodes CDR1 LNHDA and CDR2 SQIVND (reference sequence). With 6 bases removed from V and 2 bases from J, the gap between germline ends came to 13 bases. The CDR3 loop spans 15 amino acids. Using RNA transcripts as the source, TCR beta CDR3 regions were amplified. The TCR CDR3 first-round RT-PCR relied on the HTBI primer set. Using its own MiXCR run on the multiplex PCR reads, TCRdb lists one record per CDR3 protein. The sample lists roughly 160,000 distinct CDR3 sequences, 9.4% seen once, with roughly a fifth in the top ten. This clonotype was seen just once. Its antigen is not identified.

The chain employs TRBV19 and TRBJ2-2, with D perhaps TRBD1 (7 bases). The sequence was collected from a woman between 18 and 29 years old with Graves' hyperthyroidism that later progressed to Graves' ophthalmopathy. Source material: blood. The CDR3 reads CASRQGGANTGELFF. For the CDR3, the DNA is TGTGCCAGTAGGCAGGGGGGTGCAAACACCGGGGAGCTGTTTTTT.